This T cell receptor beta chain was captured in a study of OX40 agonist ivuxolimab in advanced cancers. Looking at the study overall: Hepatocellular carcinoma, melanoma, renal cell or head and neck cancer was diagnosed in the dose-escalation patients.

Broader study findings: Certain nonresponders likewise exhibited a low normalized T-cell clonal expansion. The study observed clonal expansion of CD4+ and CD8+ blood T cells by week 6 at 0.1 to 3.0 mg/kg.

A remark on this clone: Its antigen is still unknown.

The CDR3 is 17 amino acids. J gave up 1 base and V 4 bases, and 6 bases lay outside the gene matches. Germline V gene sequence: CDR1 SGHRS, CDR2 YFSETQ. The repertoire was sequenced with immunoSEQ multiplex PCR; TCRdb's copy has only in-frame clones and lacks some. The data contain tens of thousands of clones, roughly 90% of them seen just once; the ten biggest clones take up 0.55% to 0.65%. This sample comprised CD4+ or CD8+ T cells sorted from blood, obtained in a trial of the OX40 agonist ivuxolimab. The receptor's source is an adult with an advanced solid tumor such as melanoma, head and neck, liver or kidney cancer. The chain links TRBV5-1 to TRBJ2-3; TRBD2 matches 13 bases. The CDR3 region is CASSLGLAGVGTDTQYF. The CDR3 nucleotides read TGCGCCAGCAGCCTCGGACTAGCGGGGGTTGGCACAGATACGCAGTATTTT. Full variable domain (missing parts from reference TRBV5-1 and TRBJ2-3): KAGVTQTPRYLIKTRGQQVTLSCSPISGHRSVSWYQQTPGQGLQFLFEYFSETQRNKGNFPGRFSGRQFSNSRSEMNVSTLELGDSALYLCASSLGLAGVGTDTQYFGPGTRLTVL.